A selection of T cell receptor beta chains follows, all from one sample in a study of cytomegalovirus exposure and HLA in healthy donors. Profiling relied on immunoSEQ multiplex PCR, and the TCRdb table lists in-frame clones only, not all of them. The sample carries 65,000 to 80,000 clones, 94% recorded once. Source material: PBMCs. These receptors were taken from a woman aged 18-29 years in good health and CMV-seronegative. Both conserved end residues are part of each CDR3. D genes are given only for firm matches. Where a row states a size, it is once, few, many or the class of an expanded clone; other rows omit it.

DNA | CDR3 | V | D | J | size
TGTGCCAGCAGTCAAGCAGGTACCTCCTACGAGCAGTACTTC | CASSQAGTSYEQYF | TRBV27 | NA | TRBJ2-7 | once
TGTGCCAGTAGTGTATCGGGACAACAGGGCGAAAAACTGTTTTTT | CASSVSGQQGEKLFF | TRBV19 | NA | TRBJ1-4 | NA
TGTGCCAGCAGTGTTCACAGGGCCTCCTACAATGAGCAGTTCTTC | CASSVHRASYNEQFF | TRBV2 | NA | TRBJ2-1 | NA
TGTGCCACCCTCCTGGCGGACACTGAAGCTTTCTTT | CATLLADTEAFF | TRBV28 | NA | TRBJ1-1 | NA
TGTGCCTGGAGTGTAAACAGGGACCGTGAGCAGTACTTC | CAWSVNRDREQYF | TRBV30 | NA | TRBJ2-7 | NA
TGTGCCAGCAGTTCCCCCCGACAGGGAAATCAGCCCCAGCATTTT | CASSSPRQGNQPQHF | TRBV6-5 | TRBD1 | TRBJ1-5 | NA
TGTGCCAGCAGCTTCACTAGCGGGGGGAAAGAGACCCAGTACTTC | CASSFTSGGKETQYF | TRBV7-9 | TRBD2 | TRBJ2-5 | NA
TGTGCCGGGGGGGCTACACTCTCTGGAAACACCATATATTTT | CAGGATLSGNTIYF | TRBV7-9 | NA | TRBJ1-3 | NA
TGTGCCAGCAGCTTACTGTTGTACAATGAGCAGTTCTTC | CASSLLLYNEQFF | TRBV7-8 | NA | TRBJ2-1 | NA
TGTGCCAGCAGCAGGGTTTTGAGCAATCAGCCCCAGCATTTT | CASSRVLSNQPQHF | TRBV28 | NA | TRBJ1-5 | NA
TGCGCCAGCAGCCAAGAAAAGTCCCAAGTCGGGTACGCCTACGAGCAGTACTTC | CASSQEKSQVGYAYEQYF | TRBV4-1 | NA | TRBJ2-7 | NA
TGTGCCAGCTCACCGGACAGGGTTCATAATGAAAAACTGTTTTTT | CASSPDRVHNEKLFF | TRBV18 | TRBD1 | TRBJ1-4 | few
TGCAGCGTTGTTCAGGGTTCCCCTGGCTACACCTTC | CSVVQGSPGYTF | TRBV29-1 | NA | TRBJ1-2 | NA
TGTGCCAGCAGCTTAAAACGGGTTCCGGCGGGGTACGAGCAGTACTTC | CASSLKRVPAGYEQYF | TRBV11-2 | NA | TRBJ2-7 | NA
TGTGCCAGCAGCGCTACAGGGGTTGGAAAACTGTTTTTT | CASSATGVGKLFF | TRBV11-2 | TRBD1 | TRBJ1-4 | NA
TGTGCCAGCAGTGGACCGCCTAGCGGGGGGGCTTACAATGAGCAGTTCTTC | CASSGPPSGGAYNEQFF | TRBV2 | TRBD2 | TRBJ2-1 | NA
TGTGCCAGCAGTGAAGCATCGGGACAGGTGGCTAATCAGCCCCAGCATTTT | CASSEASGQVANQPQHF | TRBV2 | TRBD1 | TRBJ1-5 | NA
TGCGCCAGCAGCCAGTCCCTGGGAGGGGTAGCTTTCTTT | CASSQSLGGVAFF | TRBV4-1 | NA | TRBJ1-1 | NA
TGTGCCAGCAGTTTATACGGGGGCTACGAGCAGTACTTC | CASSLYGGYEQYF | TRBV28 | NA | TRBJ2-7 | NA
TGTGCCAGCAGTACGGGAAACACCGGGGAGCTGTTTTTT | CASSTGNTGELFF | TRBV6-5 | NA | TRBJ2-2 | NA
TGTGCCAGCAGTCACCTTGGACAGGGTCTTGCCGGGACCCAGTACTTC | CASSHLGQGLAGTQYF | TRBV28 | TRBD1 | TRBJ2-5 | NA
TGTGCCAGCAGAAAAAAAATCTTCTACGAGCAGTACTTC | CASRKKIFYEQYF | TRBV28 | NA | TRBJ2-7 | NA
TGTGCCTGGAGTGGACAGAACTATGGCTACACCTTC | CAWSGQNYGYTF | TRBV30 | NA | TRBJ1-2 | NA
TGTGCCAGCAGCTTAGTACTAGCGGAGAACACCGGGGAGCTGTTTTTT | CASSLVLAENTGELFF | TRBV11-3 | TRBD2 | TRBJ2-2 | NA
TGTGCCAGCAGCCCAACGGAGACCGGGAGGAATGAGCAGTTCTTC | CASSPTETGRNEQFF | TRBV6-1 | TRBD2 | TRBJ2-1 | NA
TGTGCCAGCAGTTCCGGACAGGCCGTCGGTGGGCCCCAGCATTTT | CASSSGQAVGGPQHF | TRBV28 | TRBD1 | TRBJ1-5 | NA
TGCGCCAGCAGCCTGGACAGGGAAGGTACTGAAGCTTTCTTT | CASSLDREGTEAFF | TRBV4-1 | TRBD1 | TRBJ1-1 | NA
TGTGCCAGCAGGGCTGGTCGAGGCTGGCAAGATACGCAGTATTTT | CASRAGRGWQDTQYF | TRBV28 | NA | TRBJ2-3 | NA
TGTGCCAGCAGTTTCCGGCGGAGTTCGAGAAAAGAGACCCAGTACTTC | CASSFRRSSRKETQYF | TRBV28 | NA | TRBJ2-5 | NA
TGTGCCAGCAGTCCGATACAGGGTCCAGCGGGATCCCACGAGCAGTACTTC | CASSPIQGPAGSHEQYF | TRBV27 | NA | TRBJ2-7 | NA
TGTGCCAGCAGTCGCGGGAGCTCCTACGAGCAGTACTTC | CASSRGSSYEQYF | TRBV27 | TRBD2 | TRBJ2-7 | once
TGTGCCAGCAGTTTATGGCTAGCGGGGGGGCTAAGCGAGCAGTACTTC | CASSLWLAGGLSEQYF | TRBV27 | TRBD2 | TRBJ2-7 | NA
TGCGCCAGCAGCGAACCGGGGAAAGAGACCCAGTACTTC | CASSEPGKETQYF | TRBV5-1 | NA | TRBJ2-5 | NA
TGTGCCAGTACCCAACCCTGGGGGGACACTGAAGCTTTCTTT | CASTQPWGDTEAFF | TRBV19 | NA | TRBJ1-1 | NA
TGTGCCAGCAGCGTTAGCGGGGGTCCTTACTACGAGCAGTACTTC | CASSVSGGPYYEQYF | TRBV11-2 | TRBD2 | TRBJ2-7 | NA
TGTGCCAGCACCCAAGATAGGGGCGCACCCGAGCAGTACTTC | CASTQDRGAPEQYF | TRBV7-6 | NA | TRBJ2-7 | once
TGCGCCAGCAGTGAGTCGATAGCGGGGACCCACAATGAGCAGTTCTTC | CASSESIAGTHNEQFF | TRBV10-2 | TRBD2 | TRBJ2-1 | NA
TGTGCCAGCAGCTTAGGGCCGGCAGAGACCCAGTACTTC | CASSLGPAETQYF | TRBV7-3 | NA | TRBJ2-5 | NA
TGTGCCAGCAGTTACCTAGTCGGCCAGTACTTC | CASSYLVGQYF | TRBV6-5 | NA | TRBJ2-5 | NA
TGTGCCTGGAGCGGGGGGACTAGTGAAACCCGCAATGAGCAGTTCTTC | CAWSGGTSETRNEQFF | TRBV30 | TRBD2 | TRBJ2-1 | NA
TGTGCCAGCAGCTTAGTTAGAAATTTGAACACTGAAGCTTTCTTT | CASSLVRNLNTEAFF | TRBV7-8 | NA | TRBJ1-1 | NA
TGTGCCAGCATCAGGGCGACCCCGTCCTACAATGAGCAGTTCTTC | CASIRATPSYNEQFF | TRBV7-2 | NA | TRBJ2-1 | once
TGTGCCACCAGCATAACGGGGGGGCCCACAGATACGCAGTATTTT | CATSITGGPTDTQYF | TRBV15 | TRBD2 | TRBJ2-3 | NA
TGTGCCAGCCAAGGACAGGGGGCTGGAAACACCATATATTTT | CASQGQGAGNTIYF | TRBV19 | TRBD1 | TRBJ1-3 | NA
TGTGCCAGTAACCCCGGTGGGGGCGCCAGGTATGGCTACACCTTC | CASNPGGGARYGYTF | TRBV19 | NA | TRBJ1-2 | NA
TGTGCCAGCAGTTTGGGGGCGGGGGGCACTGAAGCTTTCTTT | CASSLGAGGTEAFF | TRBV2 | NA | TRBJ1-1 | few
TGCGCCAGCAGCCAAGACGCACTACTACAAACAGGGGGCGAATACGAGCAGTACTTC | CASSQDALLQTGGEYEQYF | TRBV4-1 | TRBD1 | TRBJ2-7 | once
TGCAGCGTTGAAAAACTAGAAACTAGCACAGATACGCAGTATTTT | CSVEKLETSTDTQYF | TRBV29-1 | NA | TRBJ2-3 | NA
TGTGCCAGCAGTTACTCGGGCGCTTATAATTCACCCCTCCACTTT | CASSYSGAYNSPLHF | TRBV6-6 | NA | TRBJ1-6 | NA
TGTGCCAGCAGCCAAGCTGGCCCCTACAATGAGCAGTTCTTC | CASSQAGPYNEQFF | TRBV14 | NA | TRBJ2-1 | once
TGTGCCAGCAGCCTAGCGGGGGGAGAGACCCAGTACTTC | CASSLAGGETQYF | TRBV14 | TRBD2 | TRBJ2-5 | once
TGCGCCAGCAGCCAGGGACCGGGACACCGCCTTGAAGCTTTCTTT | CASSQGPGHRLEAFF | TRBV4-1 | NA | TRBJ1-1 | NA
TGTGCCAGCAGTAGACAGGGCCCCTACGAGCAGTACTTC | CASSRQGPYEQYF | TRBV2 | TRBD1 | TRBJ2-7 | NA
TGTGCCAGCAGCTTGGTGGACACTCACTACGAGCAGTACTTC | CASSLVDTHYEQYF | TRBV5-6 | NA | TRBJ2-7 | NA
TGTGCCAGCAGTGCCGGACAGGGGATTAATAGCAATCAGCCCCAGCATTTT | CASSAGQGINSNQPQHF | TRBV2 | TRBD1 | TRBJ1-5 | once
TGTGCCAGAAGCTTAGAAAGGACTAGCGGGAGGGATAGGAATGAGCAGTTCTTC | CARSLERTSGRDRNEQFF | TRBV7-5 | NA | TRBJ2-1 | NA
TGTGCCAGCAGCTTCCTAGCGGGGGACCTTAGATACAATGAGCAGTTCTTC | CASSFLAGDLRYNEQFF | TRBV7-6 | TRBD2 | TRBJ2-1 | NA
TGTGCCACCAGCAGACCCGGGACAGGGGTCACCGGGGAGCTGTTTTTT | CATSRPGTGVTGELFF | TRBV15 | TRBD1 | TRBJ2-2 | NA
TGTGCCAGCTCACCACCGAGACGGAGGGTAAACACTGAAGCTTTCTTT | CASSPPRRRVNTEAFF | TRBV18 | NA | TRBJ1-1 | NA
TGTGCCAGCAGCTCCACTACACGAACAGGGAATAGCAATCAGCCCCAGCATTTT | CASSSTTRTGNSNQPQHF | TRBV7-9 | NA | TRBJ1-5 | NA